These 10 T cell receptor beta chains came from one sample sequenced in a study of shared clonotypes between healthy human individuals. In the naive CD8 group, cells lacked CD45RO and were positively selected for CCR7, so terminally differentiated effector memory CD45RA+ cells were left out. Method: immunoSEQ multiplex PCR; TCRdb's copy keeps in-frame clones and lacks some. The sample records about 700,000 clones, 92% being singletons. Sequenced input: naive CD8+ T cells sorted from blood. All receptors derive from a man younger than 40 in good health.

The chain joins TRBV10-1 to TRBJ2-3; maybe TRBD1 (5 bases). Trimming took 3 bases from V and 1 from J, leaving 11 bases between them. This CDR3 region has 15 residues. CDR1 is WNHNN and CDR2 is SYGVQD in the germline V gene (reference sequence). The CDR3 DNA is TGCGCCAGCAGTGACCCTGAAGGGGGCACAGATACGCAGTATTTT. Translation gives CASSDPEGGTDTQYF.

The chain uses TRBV29-1 and TRBJ1-1, with D hard to call. Trimming pared 7 bases from V and 3 bases from J, leaving 15 bases between. CDR1 and CDR2 from the germline V gene are SQVTM and ANQGSEA. The CDR3 is 13 residues long. The CDR3 DNA sequence: TGCAGCGCAGGTCCGGACTCCGACACTGAAGCTTTCTTT. This sequence encodes CSAGPDSDTEAFF.

This CDR3 is CASSWGDRGVTEAFF. For the CDR3, the DNA is TGTGCCAGCAGCTGGGGGGACAGGGGCGTCACTGAAGCTTTCTTT. The J gene is TRBJ1-1, the V gene TRBV5-5, with 10 bases identical to TRBD1. The CDR3 covers 15 residues. Looked up from germline, CDR1 is SGHKS and CDR2 is YYEKEE (reference sequence). The trim removed 3 bases at V and 4 bases at J, leaving 6 bases unmatched.

V usage is TRBV7-9 and J usage is TRBJ2-5; TRBD2 matches at 11 bases. Germline V gene lookup returns CDR1 SEHNR and CDR2 FQNEAQ (reference sequence). The J segment lost 2 bases and the V segment lost 1 base, leaving 3 bases of the junction unmatched. The CDR3 has 16 amino acids. CDR3 protein: CASSLVGTSGQETQYF. CDR3 in DNA: TGTGCCAGCAGCTTAGTGGGGACTAGCGGTCAAGAGACCCAGTACTTC.

The chain is built from TRBV28 and TRBJ2-3; D possibly corresponds to TRBD2 (7 bases). The CDR3 runs to 16 residues. From germline, CDR1 is MDHEN and CDR2 SYDVKM. Trimming shortened V by 5 bases and J by 4 bases, and 19 bases separated the two germline ends. CDR3 nucleotide sequence: TGTGCCAGCAGTCCCTGGGGGCGGGAGTACTCAGATACGCAGTATTTT. Translation gives CASSPWGREYSDTQYF.

This clone was detected only a few times. In the same sample, other DNA sequences code for this CDR3. The chain employs TRBV28 and TRBJ2-7, with D unresolved. Trimming cost V 5 bases and J 3 bases, with 5 bases left between them. Germline values: CDR1 MDHEN, CDR2 SYDVKM. The CDR3 extends over 11 amino acids. The CDR3 sequence: CASSSYYEQYF. As DNA, the CDR3 is TGTGCCAGCAGTAGTTACTACGAGCAGTACTTC.

The chain combines TRBV10-1 with TRBJ1-1, with D possibly being TRBD1 (5 bases). Germline V gives CDR1 WNHNN, CDR2 SYGVQD (reference sequence). This CDR3 has 13 amino acids. Trimming shortened V by 4 bases and J by 1 base, and 7 bases separated the two germline ends. CDR3 in amino acids: CASSGQRNTEAFF. The CDR3 DNA is TGCGCCAGCAGTGGACAGAGGAACACTGAAGCTTTCTTT.

The chain has TRBV2 and TRBJ2-1; 14 bases match TRBD2. V lost 6 bases, J lost 0 bases, and 7 bases stayed unmatched. This CDR3 has 18 residues. Germline loops: CDR1 SNHLY, CDR2 FYNNEI. The CDR3, as DNA: TGTGCCAGCAGAGGACTAGCGGGAGGTCAAAGCTCCTACAATGAGCAGTTCTTC. Protein: CASRGLAGGQSSYNEQFF.

As regards this clone: Other DNA sequences within the sample encode an identical CDR3. The V gene is TRBV29-1, the J gene TRBJ2-7; TRBD1 aligns across 8 bases. Trimming at V came to 0 bases and at J to 4 bases, leaving 2 bases not matched to a gene. The CDR3 is made up of 13 amino acids. Germline V gene sequence: CDR1 SQVTM, CDR2 ANQGSEA. The CDR3 spells CSVEDQGAYEQYF. In DNA form, the CDR3 reads TGCAGCGTTGAAGATCAGGGGGCTTACGAGCAGTACTTC.

This clone was seen more than once but under ten times. The sample contains more than one DNA sequence encoding this CDR3. The rearrangement joins TRBV28 to TRBJ1-1; D gene unclear. V dropped 2 bases and J dropped 1 base, with 8 bases sitting between them. CDR3 length: 14 amino acids. Germline CDR1 reads MDHEN; CDR2 reads SYDVKM. The CDR3: CASSLSGTNTEAFF. CDR3 sequence (DNA): TGTGCCAGCAGTTTAAGTGGTACGAACACTGAAGCTTTCTTT.